This entry is about one T cell receptor beta chain. What it binds is unknown. This specimen belongs to a study of vaccination and CD4 T cells after COVID-19. Study outcomes and limitations: From about 20 to 38, the median of SARS-CoV-2-reactive clonotypes rose without reaching significance. Within the convalescent patients, a median about 90% of the SARS-CoV-2-reactive clones were ones that appeared only post-vaccination.

The Oncomine TCR Beta short-read assay generated sequence data from the DNA of cultured CD4+ T cells. TCRdb ran MiXCR on the PCR reads and lists one entry per CDR3 protein. Found here are 4,000 to 6,500 distinct CDR3 sequences, about 46% of them singletons; the top ten hold roughly 64%. V was cut by 5 bases and J by 0 bases, with 8 bases left in between. The germline CDR1 and CDR2 sequences are SGHRS and YFSETQ. The CDR3 length is 13 residues. Treatment noted: roughly 11-day PBMC culture with coronavirus spike peptide pools or control peptides (ViraFEST assay). What was sequenced was CD4+ T cells from blood, cultured in vitro. This chain joins TRBV5-1 and TRBJ2-5; perhaps TRBD2 as D (5 bases). This receptor was taken from a human donor who had recovered from COVID-19. The CDR3 region has the DNA TGCGCCAGCAGTCCGGGGTACCAAGAGACCCAGTACTTC. It is translated as CASSPGYQETQYF. The full variable domain, rest sourced from reference TRBV5-1 and TRBJ2-5, is KAGVTQTPRYLIKTRGQQVTLSCSPISGHRSVSWYQQTPGQGLQFLFEYFSETQRNKGNFPGRFSGRQFSNSRSEMNVSTLELGDSALYLCASSPGYQETQYFGPGTRLLVL.